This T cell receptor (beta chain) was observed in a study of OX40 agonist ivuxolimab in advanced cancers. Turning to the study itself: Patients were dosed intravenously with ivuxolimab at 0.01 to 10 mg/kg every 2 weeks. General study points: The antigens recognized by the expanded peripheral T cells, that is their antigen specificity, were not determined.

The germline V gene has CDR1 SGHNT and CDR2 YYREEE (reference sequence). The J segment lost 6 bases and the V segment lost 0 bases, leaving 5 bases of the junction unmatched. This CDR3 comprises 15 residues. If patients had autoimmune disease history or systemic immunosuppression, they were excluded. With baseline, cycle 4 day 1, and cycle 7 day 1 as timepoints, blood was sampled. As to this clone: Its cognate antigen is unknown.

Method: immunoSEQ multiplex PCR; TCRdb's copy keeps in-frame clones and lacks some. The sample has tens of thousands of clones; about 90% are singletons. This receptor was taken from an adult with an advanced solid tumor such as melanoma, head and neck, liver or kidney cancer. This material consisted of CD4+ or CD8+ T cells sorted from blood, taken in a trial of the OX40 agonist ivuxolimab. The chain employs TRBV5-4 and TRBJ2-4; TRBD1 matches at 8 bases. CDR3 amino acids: CASSLGEGQGNIQYF. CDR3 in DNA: TGTGCCAGCAGCTTGGGTGAAGGACAGGGAAACATTCAGTACTTC.